The 7 T cell receptor beta chains below were found in one sample sequenced in a study of blood T cells in healthy people across ages. A second PCR, run for about 7 to 11 cycles, used a sample-barcoded 5' primer plus a J-beta primer mix. TCRdb used MiXCR to reprocess the 5' RACE reads, holding one entry per CDR3 protein. The sample records about 750,000 distinct CDR3 sequences, 53% being singletons. The sample was blood. Every receptor here comes from a man aged 80 or over in good health.

J is TRBJ1-1 and V is TRBV12-3 or TRBV12-4, with D perhaps TRBD1 (6 bases). The CDR3 totals 14 residues. Trimming took off 2 bases at V and 1 base at J, with 8 bases between the two ends. In DNA, the CDR3 is TGTGCCAGCAGTTTACGCAGGGGGAACACTGAAGCTTTCTTT. This gives the protein CASSLRRGNTEAFF.

V gene TRBV7-3 combines with J gene TRBJ2-6; D perhaps matches TRBD1 (6 bases). This CDR3 contains 18 residues. The germline V and J ends were trimmed by 5 bases and 2 bases, with 19 bases remaining between them. Germline-derived CDR1 and CDR2 are SGHTA and FQGTGA. CDR3 DNA: TGTGCCAGCAGCGCACCAGGAACAGGGAAGACTGGGGCCAACGTCCTGACTTTC. This gives the protein CASSAPGTGKTGANVLTF.

This clonotype was observed a single time. The chain combines TRBV10-3 with TRBJ1-5; TRBD1 might be the D (5 bases). The germline V gene encodes CDR1 ENHRY and CDR2 SYGVKD. Trimming took 5 bases from V and 3 from J, leaving 8 bases between them. The CDR3 contains 13 residues. The CDR3 is CAISSGTNQPQHF. In DNA, the CDR3 is TGTGCCATCAGTTCGGGGACCAATCAGCCCCAGCATTTT.

V usage is TRBV24-1 and J usage is TRBJ1-2; D may be TRBD1 (6 bases). V was shortened by 2 bases and J by 8 bases, with 14 bases between the two germline ends. The germline V gene encodes CDR1 KGHDR and CDR2 SFDVKD. This CDR3 region has 14 residues. CDR3 in DNA: TGTGCCACCAGTGATTATAACAGGGCAGGCGGCTACACCTTC. It encodes CATSDYNRAGGYTF.

J is TRBJ2-3 and V is TRBV20-1; 14 bases match TRBD2. The CDR3 extends over 13 amino acids. With V trimmed by 4 bases and J by 14 bases, 8 bases remained unmatched. Germline lookup yields CDR1 DFQATT and CDR2 SNEGSKA (reference sequence). CDR3: CSAKGLAGENAYF. CDR3 DNA: TGCAGTGCTAAGGGACTAGCGGGAGAAAACGCGTATTTT.

V gene TRBV3-1 combines with J gene TRBJ2-1; 7 bases fit TRBD1. Germline V gives CDR1 LGHDT, CDR2 YNNKEL (reference sequence). There are 16 residues in the CDR3. The junction had 8 bases not matched to a gene; V was cut back by 1 base and J by 5 bases. The CDR3 bases are TGTGCCAGCAGCCAAGTTGCAGGTAGGGGGCACAATGAGCAGTTCTTC. Amino acids: CASSQVAGRGHNEQFF.

This clonotype has more than one count but fewer than ten. V usage is TRBV12-3 or TRBV12-4 and J usage is TRBJ2-7; TRBD1 matches at 9 bases. The CDR3 totals 16 residues. The V segment lost 6 bases and the J segment 0 bases; nucleotides outside the gene matches: 9. The CDR3 region is CASSLRTGESSYEQYF. Here the CDR3 DNA reads TGTGCCAGCAGCCTTAGGACAGGGGAGAGCTCCTACGAGCAGTACTTC.